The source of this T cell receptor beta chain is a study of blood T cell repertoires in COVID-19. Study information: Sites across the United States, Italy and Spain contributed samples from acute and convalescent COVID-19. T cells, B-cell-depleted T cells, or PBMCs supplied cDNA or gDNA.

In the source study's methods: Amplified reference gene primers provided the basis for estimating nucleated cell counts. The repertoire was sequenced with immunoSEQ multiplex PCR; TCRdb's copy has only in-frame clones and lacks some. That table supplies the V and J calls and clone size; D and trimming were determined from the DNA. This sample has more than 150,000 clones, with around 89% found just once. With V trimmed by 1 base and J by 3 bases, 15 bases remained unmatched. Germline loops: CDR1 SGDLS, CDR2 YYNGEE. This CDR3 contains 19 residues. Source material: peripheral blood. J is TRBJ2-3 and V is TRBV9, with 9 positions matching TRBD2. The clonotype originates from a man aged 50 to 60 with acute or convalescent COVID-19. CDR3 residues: CASSVSPAGGSKETDTQYF. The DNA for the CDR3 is TGTGCCAGCAGCGTATCCCCAGCGGGGGGTTCAAAGGAGACAGATACGCAGTATTTT.